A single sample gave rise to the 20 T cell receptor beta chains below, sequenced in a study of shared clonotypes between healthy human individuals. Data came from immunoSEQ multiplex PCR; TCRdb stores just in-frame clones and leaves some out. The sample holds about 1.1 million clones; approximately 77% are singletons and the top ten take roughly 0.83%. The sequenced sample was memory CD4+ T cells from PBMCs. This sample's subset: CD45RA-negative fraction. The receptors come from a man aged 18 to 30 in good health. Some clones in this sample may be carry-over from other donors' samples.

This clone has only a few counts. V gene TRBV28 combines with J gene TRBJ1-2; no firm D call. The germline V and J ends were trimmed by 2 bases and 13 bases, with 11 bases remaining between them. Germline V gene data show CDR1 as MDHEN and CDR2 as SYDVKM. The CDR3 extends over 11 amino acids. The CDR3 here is CASSLAVVITF. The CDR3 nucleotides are TGTGCCAGCAGTTTAGCTGTGGTAATCACCTTC.

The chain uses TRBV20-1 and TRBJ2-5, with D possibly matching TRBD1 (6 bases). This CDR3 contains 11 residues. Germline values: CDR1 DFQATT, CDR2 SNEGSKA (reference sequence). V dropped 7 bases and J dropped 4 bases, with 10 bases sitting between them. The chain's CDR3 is CSGGQPETQYF. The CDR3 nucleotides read TGCAGTGGGGGACAACCAGAGACCCAGTACTTC.

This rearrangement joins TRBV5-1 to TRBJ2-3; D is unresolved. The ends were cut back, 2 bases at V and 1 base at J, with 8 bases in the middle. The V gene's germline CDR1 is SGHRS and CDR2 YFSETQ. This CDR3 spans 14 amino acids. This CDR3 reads CASSFDVGTDTQYF. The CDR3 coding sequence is TGCGCCAGCAGCTTTGACGTGGGCACAGATACGCAGTATTTT.

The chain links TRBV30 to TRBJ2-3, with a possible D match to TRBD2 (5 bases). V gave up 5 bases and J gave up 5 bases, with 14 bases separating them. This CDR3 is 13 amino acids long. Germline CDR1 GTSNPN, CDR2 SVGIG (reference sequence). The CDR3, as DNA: TGTGCCTGGGAGGGCTTGGTTGGAGATACGCAGTATTTT. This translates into CAWEGLVGDTQYF.

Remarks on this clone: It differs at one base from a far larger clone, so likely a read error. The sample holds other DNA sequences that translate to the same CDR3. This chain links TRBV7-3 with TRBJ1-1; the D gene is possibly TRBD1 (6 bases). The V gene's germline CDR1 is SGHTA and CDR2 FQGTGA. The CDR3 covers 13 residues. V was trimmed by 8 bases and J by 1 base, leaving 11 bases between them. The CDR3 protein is CASSGQPNTEAFF. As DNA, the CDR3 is TGTGCCAGCTCAGGACAGCCGAACACTGAAGCTTTCTTT. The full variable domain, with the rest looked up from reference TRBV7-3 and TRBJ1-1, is GAGVSQTPSNKVTEKGKYVELRCDPISGHTALYWYRQSLGQGPEFLIYFQGTGAADDSGLPNDRFFAVRPEGSVSTLKIQRTERGDSAVYLCASSGQPNTEAFFGQGTRLTVV.

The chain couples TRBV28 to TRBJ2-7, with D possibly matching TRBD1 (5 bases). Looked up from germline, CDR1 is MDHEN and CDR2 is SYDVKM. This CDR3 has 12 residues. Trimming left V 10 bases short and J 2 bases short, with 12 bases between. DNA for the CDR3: TGTGCCATCACAGGTCGTGCCTACGAGCAGTACTTC. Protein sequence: CAITGRAYEQYF. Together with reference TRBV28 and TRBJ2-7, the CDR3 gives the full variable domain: DVKVTQSSRYLVKRTGEKVFLECVQDMDHENMFWYRQDPGLGLRLIYFSYDVKMKEKGDIPEGYSVSREKKERFSLILESASTNQTSMYLCAITGRAYEQYFGPGTRLTVT.

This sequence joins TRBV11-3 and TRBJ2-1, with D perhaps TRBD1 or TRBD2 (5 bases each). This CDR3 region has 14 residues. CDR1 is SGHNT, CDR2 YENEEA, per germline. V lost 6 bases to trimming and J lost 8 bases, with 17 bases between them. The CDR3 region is CASSLRGVRDEQFF. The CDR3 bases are TGTGCCAGCAGTCTCCGAGGGGTTCGGGATGAGCAGTTCTTC.

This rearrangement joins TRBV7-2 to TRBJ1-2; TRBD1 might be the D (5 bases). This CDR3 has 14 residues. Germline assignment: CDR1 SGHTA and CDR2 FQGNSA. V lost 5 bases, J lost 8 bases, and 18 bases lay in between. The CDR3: CASSPVPPGRGYTF. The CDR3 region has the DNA TGTGCCAGCAGCCCGGTACCTCCAGGGAGGGGCTACACCTTC.

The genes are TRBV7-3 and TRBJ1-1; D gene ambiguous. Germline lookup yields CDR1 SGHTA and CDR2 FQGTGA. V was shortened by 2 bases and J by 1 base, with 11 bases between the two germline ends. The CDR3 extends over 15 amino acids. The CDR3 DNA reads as TGTGCCAGCAGCTTATTCCGGGTCGGGAACACTGAAGCTTTCTTT. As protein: CASSLFRVGNTEAFF. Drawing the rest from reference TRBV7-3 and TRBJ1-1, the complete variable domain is GAGVSQTPSNKVTEKGKYVELRCDPISGHTALYWYRQSLGQGPEFLIYFQGTGAADDSGLPNDRFFAVRPEGSVSTLKIQRTERGDSAVYLCASSLFRVGNTEAFFGQGTRLTVV.

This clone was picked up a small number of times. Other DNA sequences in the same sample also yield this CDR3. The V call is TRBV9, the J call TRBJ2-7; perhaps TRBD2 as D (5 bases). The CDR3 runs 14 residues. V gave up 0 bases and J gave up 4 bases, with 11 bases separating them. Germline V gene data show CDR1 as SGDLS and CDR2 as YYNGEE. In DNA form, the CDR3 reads TGTGCCAGCAGCGTAGAAGGCGGAGGATACGAGCAGTACTTC. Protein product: CASSVEGGGYEQYF.

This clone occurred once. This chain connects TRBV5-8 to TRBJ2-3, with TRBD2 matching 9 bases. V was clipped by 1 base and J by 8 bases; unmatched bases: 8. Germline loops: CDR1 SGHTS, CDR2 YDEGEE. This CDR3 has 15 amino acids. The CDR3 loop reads CASSLLTAGGITQYF. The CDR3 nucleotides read TGTGCCAGCAGCTTGTTGACGGCGGGAGGGATTACGCAGTATTTT. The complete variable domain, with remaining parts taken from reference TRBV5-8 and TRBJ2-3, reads EAGVTQSPTHLIKTRGQQATLRCSPISGHTSVYWYQQALGLGLQFLLWYDEGEERNRGNFPPRFSGRQFPNYSSELNVNALELEDSALYLCASSLLTAGGITQYFGPGTRLTVL.

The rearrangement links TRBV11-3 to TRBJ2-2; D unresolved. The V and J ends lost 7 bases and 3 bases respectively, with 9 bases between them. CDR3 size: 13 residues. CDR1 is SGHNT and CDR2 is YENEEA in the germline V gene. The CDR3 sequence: CASKSTDTGELFF. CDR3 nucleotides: TGTGCCAGCAAGTCCACGGACACCGGGGAGCTGTTTTTT.

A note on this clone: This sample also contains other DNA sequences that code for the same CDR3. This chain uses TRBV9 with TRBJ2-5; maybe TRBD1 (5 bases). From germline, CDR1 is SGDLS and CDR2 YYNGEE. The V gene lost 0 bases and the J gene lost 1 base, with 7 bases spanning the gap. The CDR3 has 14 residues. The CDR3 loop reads CASSVGGGQETQYF. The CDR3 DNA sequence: TGTGCCAGCAGCGTAGGGGGCGGCCAAGAGACCCAGTACTTC.

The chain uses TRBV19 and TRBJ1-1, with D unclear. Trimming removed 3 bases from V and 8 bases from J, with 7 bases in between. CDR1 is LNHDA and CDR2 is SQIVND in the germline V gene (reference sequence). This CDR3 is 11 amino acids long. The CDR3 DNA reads TGTGCCAGTAGTATTGGCCACGAAGCTTTCTTT. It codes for CASSIGHEAFF. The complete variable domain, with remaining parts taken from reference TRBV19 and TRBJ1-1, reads DGGITQSPKYLFRKEGQNVTLSCEQNLNHDAMYWYRQDPGQGLRLIYYSQIVNDFQKGDIAEGYSVSREKKESFPLTVTSAQKNPTAFYLCASSIGHEAFFGQGTRLTVV.

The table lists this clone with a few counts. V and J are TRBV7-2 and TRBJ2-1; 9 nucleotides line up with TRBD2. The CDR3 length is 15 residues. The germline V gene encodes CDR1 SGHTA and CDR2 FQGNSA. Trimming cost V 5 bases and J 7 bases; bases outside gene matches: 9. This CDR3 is CASSRMAGGWNEQFF. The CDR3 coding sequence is TGTGCCAGCAGCCGAATGGCGGGAGGGTGGAATGAGCAGTTCTTC.

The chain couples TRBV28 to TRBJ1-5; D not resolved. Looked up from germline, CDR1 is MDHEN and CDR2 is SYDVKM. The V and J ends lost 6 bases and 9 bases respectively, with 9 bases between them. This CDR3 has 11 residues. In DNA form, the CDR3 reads TGTGCCAGCAGCCGATTCGCGCCCCAGCATTTT. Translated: CASSRFAPQHF. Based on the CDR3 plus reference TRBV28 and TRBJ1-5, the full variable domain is DVKVTQSSRYLVKRTGEKVFLECVQDMDHENMFWYRQDPGLGLRLIYFSYDVKMKEKGDIPEGYSVSREKKERFSLILESASTNQTSMYLCASSRFAPQHFGDGTRLSIL.

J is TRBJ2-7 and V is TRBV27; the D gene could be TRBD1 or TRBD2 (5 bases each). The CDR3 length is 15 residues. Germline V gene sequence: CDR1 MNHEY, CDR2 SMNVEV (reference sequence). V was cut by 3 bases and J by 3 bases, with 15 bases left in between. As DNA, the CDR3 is TGTGCCAGCAGTTTTTATTCGGGACGAATCTACGAGCAGTACTTC. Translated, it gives CASSFYSGRIYEQYF.

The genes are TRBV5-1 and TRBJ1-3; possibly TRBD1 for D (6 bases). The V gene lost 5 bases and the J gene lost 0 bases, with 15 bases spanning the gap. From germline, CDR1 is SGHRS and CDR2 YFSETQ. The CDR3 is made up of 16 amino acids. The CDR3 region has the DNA TGCGCCAGCAGTAGGGGGGACCAGGTCTCTGGAAACACCATATATTTT. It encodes CASSRGDQVSGNTIYF.

Here the CDR3 reads CAWRRYQETQYF. The CDR3 nucleotides read TGTGCCTGGAGACGGTACCAAGAGACCCAGTACTTC. V usage is TRBV30 and J usage is TRBJ2-5; D is unclear. The CDR3 is 12 amino acids. Germline V gene lookup returns CDR1 GTSNPN and CDR2 SVGIG (reference sequence). Deletions cut 3 bases from V and 0 bases from J, with 5 bases between.

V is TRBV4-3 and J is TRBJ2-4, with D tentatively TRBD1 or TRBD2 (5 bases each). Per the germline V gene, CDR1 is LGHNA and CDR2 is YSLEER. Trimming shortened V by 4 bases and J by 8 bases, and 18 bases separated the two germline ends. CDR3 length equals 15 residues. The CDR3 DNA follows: TGCGCCAGCAGCCGGGACGGGGATGTCGGGGACATTCAGTACTTC. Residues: CASSRDGDVGDIQYF.